What follows are 24 T cell receptor beta chains derived from one specimen sequenced in a study of beta chain features in type 1 diabetes. Study results and caveats: Patients with Type 1 diabetes showed moderately but significantly shorter TCRB CDR3s in all four CD4+ subsets.

Antigen specificity for these receptors is unknown. Expressed TCRB transcripts were sequenced because the entire RNA isolate underwent reverse transcription. The protocol was immunoSEQ multiplex PCR, while the TCRdb copy is restricted to in-frame clones and leaves out a portion. The sample holds some 660,000 clones, about an eighth seen once. Sequenced input: naive CD4+ T cells from blood. The receptor source for this set is a man aged 18 to 30 with type 1 diabetes.

V is TRBV19 and J is TRBJ2-1; 7 nucleotides agree with TRBD1. The CDR3 has 14 amino acids. Per germline, CDR1 LNHDA and CDR2 SQIVND (reference sequence). Trimming cost V 3 bases and J 3 bases; bases outside gene matches: 2. The CDR3 DNA reads as TGTGCCAGTAGTATCGGGACAGTCTACAATGAGCAGTTCTTC. Translated, it gives CASSIGTVYNEQFF.

The chain joins TRBV27 to TRBJ2-7; possibly TRBD2 for D (7 bases). The V end lost 3 bases, the J end lost 2 bases, and 17 bases lay between the germline ends. The CDR3 loop spans 16 amino acids. Per the germline V gene, CDR1 is MNHEY and CDR2 is SMNVEV (reference sequence). The CDR3 DNA sequence: TGTGCCAGCAGTTTCGCTACGGGGGGCCCCACCTACGAGCAGTACTTC. Translated, it gives CASSFATGGPTYEQYF.

This clone came up a few times. CDR3: CASSGPGQRNQETQYF. CDR3 DNA: TGCGCCAGCAGCGGTCCGGGACAGCGGAATCAAGAGACCCAGTACTTC. The chain recombines TRBV4-1 with TRBJ2-5; TRBD1 matches 7 bases. J lost 2 bases, V lost 5 bases, and 11 bases had no gene match. From germline, CDR1 is MGHRA and CDR2 YSYEKL. This CDR3 spans 16 amino acids.

J is TRBJ1-6 and V is TRBV9; tentatively, D is TRBD1 (5 bases). The CDR3 runs to 16 residues. Germline V gene data show CDR1 as SGDLS and CDR2 as YYNGEE. V lost 0 bases, J lost 9 bases, and 16 bases lay in between. The CDR3 region has the DNA TGTGCCAGCAGCGTAGCTACGGACCCGGGGGGTTCACCCCTCCACTTT. Its translation is CASSVATDPGGSPLHF.

In its sample, this clone was seen once. The chain uses TRBV20-1 and TRBJ2-5; D uncertain. V was pared by 7 bases and J by 5 bases, with 11 bases between. The CDR3 has 11 residues. Looked up from germline, CDR1 is DFQATT and CDR2 is SNEGSKA (reference sequence). The CDR3 coding sequence is TGCAGTGTTCTCCGGTGGGAGACCCAGTACTTC. Its protein is CSVLRWETQYF.

This clone was seen a handful of times. The rearrangement links TRBV7-9 to TRBJ2-1, with 13 bases that match TRBD2. Germline V gives CDR1 SEHNR, CDR2 FQNEAQ (reference sequence). The V and J ends lost 5 bases and 5 bases, in that order; junction bases with no gene match: 9. The CDR3 consists of 17 residues. CDR3 in amino acids: CASSPRTSGSFNNEQFF. In DNA, the CDR3 is TGTGCCAGCAGCCCTCGGACTAGCGGGAGCTTTAACAATGAGCAGTTCTTC.

This clone was counted only a few times. The CDR3 here is CASSLGFAGGSTDTQYF. CDR3 coding DNA: TGCGCCAGCAGCTTGGGATTTGCGGGAGGAAGTACAGATACGCAGTATTTT. The chain has TRBV5-1 and TRBJ2-3; 8 nucleotides match TRBD2. This CDR3 is built from 17 residues. The ends lost 0 bases at V and 3 bases at J; junction bases unmatched: 9. From germline, CDR1 is SGHRS and CDR2 YFSETQ.

A few counts support this clone. The V gene is TRBV6-1, the J gene TRBJ2-7; 8 bases align to TRBD1. Germline V lookup: CDR1 MNHNS, CDR2 SASEGT. The CDR3 runs to 15 residues. V shed 4 bases, J shed 2 bases, and the junction held 7 bases outside the gene matches. The CDR3 nucleotides are TGTGCCAGCAGTGCCCCAGGGGGCATAGCCTACGAGCAGTACTTC. Its protein product is CASSAPGGIAYEQYF.

This clone occurred a few times. Its ends do not fully match the called genes, so a read error is possible. The chain uses TRBV7-7 and TRBJ2-1; 7 nucleotides line up with TRBD1. Germline V gene lookup returns CDR1 SSHAT and CDR2 FNYEAQ (reference sequence). The CDR3 contains 14 residues. In DNA, the CDR3 is TGTGCTAGCAGCTTTAAGGAGACAGGGAGCGAGCAGTTCTTC. Its protein is CASSFKETGSEQFF.

The sample holds a few counts of this clone. V is TRBV5-6 and J is TRBJ2-5; 9 bases map to TRBD1. Germline trimming cut 2 bases from V and 1 base from J; bases unmatched to any gene: 6. The germline V gene encodes CDR1 SGHDT and CDR2 YYEEEE. This CDR3 contains 16 residues. The CDR3 sequence: CASSFLGQGSQETQYF. As DNA, the CDR3 is TGTGCCAGCAGCTTCCTCGGACAGGGGTCCCAAGAGACCCAGTACTTC.

Here the CDR3 reads CASSVSGQGEKLFF. The CDR3 DNA is TGTGCCAGCAGCGTATCCGGACAGGGAGAAAAACTGTTTTTT. J is TRBJ1-4 and V is TRBV9; the match to TRBD1 covers 8 bases. With V trimmed by 1 base and J by 8 bases, 4 bases remained unmatched. The CDR3 is made up of 14 amino acids. Per the germline V gene, CDR1 is SGDLS and CDR2 is YYNGEE.

J is TRBJ2-7 and V is TRBV5-1; the D gene could be TRBD1 or TRBD2 (5 bases each). Germline CDR1 reads SGHRS; CDR2 reads YFSETQ. This CDR3 has 14 residues. V was trimmed by 3 bases and J by 2 bases, leaving 12 bases between them. Here the CDR3 DNA reads TGCGCCAGCAGCTGGGACGGAGGCCCCTACGAGCAGTACTTC. Translated, it gives CASSWDGGPYEQYF.

There are a few counts of this clone. The gene calls are TRBV7-9 and TRBJ2-3, with TRBD2 matching over 11 bases. Looked up from germline, CDR1 is SEHNR and CDR2 is FQNEAQ (reference sequence). The CDR3 is 16 residues long. V shed 3 bases and J 2 bases; nucleotides not matched to a gene: 4. CDR3 in DNA: TGTGCCAGCAGCTTTGGACTAGCGGGCCTCACAGATACGCAGTATTTT. Its translation is CASSFGLAGLTDTQYF.

This clone has a handful of counts. The chain combines TRBV5-1 with TRBJ2-5; D remains ambiguous. Germline V gene data show CDR1 as SGHRS and CDR2 as YFSETQ. V was clipped by 0 bases and J by 4 bases, with 10 bases between them. CDR3 length: 14 amino acids. CDR3 bases: TGCGCCAGCAGCTTGGTTCCAGGTCGAGAGACCCAGTACTTC. Its translation is CASSLVPGRETQYF.

V is TRBV6-5 and J is TRBJ1-2; 7 bases fit TRBD1. Looked up from germline, CDR1 is MNHEY and CDR2 is SVGAGI. Losses at the gene ends were 6 bases for V and 4 bases for J; bases not matched to a gene: 5. This CDR3 region has 13 residues. CDR3 DNA: TGTGCCAGCAGCGGGGACAGTATCTATGGCTACACCTTC. Translating gives CASSGDSIYGYTF.

The chain couples TRBV11-1 to TRBJ2-3, with D unresolved. The germline V and J ends were trimmed by 1 base and 6 bases, with 5 bases remaining between them. CDR1 is SGHAT, CDR2 FQDESV, per germline (reference sequence). The length of the CDR3 is 12 residues. CDR3 amino acids: CASSLGPDTQYF. In nucleotides, the CDR3 is TGTGCCAGCAGCTTAGGACCTGATACGCAGTATTTT.

This clone has just a few counts. The J gene is TRBJ1-1, the V gene TRBV10-3; D remains ambiguous. CDR3 length equals 12 residues. The V and J ends lost 2 bases and 14 bases respectively, with 15 bases between them. Germline lookup yields CDR1 ENHRY and CDR2 SYGVKD. CDR3 region: CAISETRESLFF. The DNA of the CDR3 is TGTGCCATCAGTGAGACCCGAGAGAGTCTGTTCTTT.

The chain recombines TRBV7-9 with TRBJ2-5, with TRBD2 as a possible D gene (6 bases). Trimming shortened V by 6 bases and J by 5 bases, and 22 bases separated the two germline ends. The CDR3 sequence is 16 residues long. Germline CDR1 SEHNR, CDR2 FQNEAQ (reference sequence). The CDR3 coding sequence is TGTGCCAGCAGTCCACCCCCGGGAGCCCCAATCGAGACCCAGTACTTC. This encodes CASSPPPGAPIETQYF. The complete variable domain, with remaining parts taken from reference TRBV7-9 and TRBJ2-5, reads DTGVSQNPRHKITKRGQNVTFRCDPISEHNRLYWYRQTLGQGPEFLTYFQNEAQLEKSRLLSDRFSAERPKGSFSTLEIQRTEQGDSAMYLCASSPPPGAPIETQYFGPGTRLLVL.

The rearrangement uses TRBV7-9 and TRBJ2-3; 7 positions agree with TRBD1. CDR3 length: 15 amino acids. After removal of 5 bases from V and 2 bases from J, the junction contained 7 bases not matched to a gene. Germline V gene sequence: CDR1 SEHNR, CDR2 FQNEAQ (reference sequence). The CDR3 is CASSMRQGVTDTQYF. The CDR3 nucleotides are TGTGCCAGCAGCATGAGACAGGGCGTCACAGATACGCAGTATTTT. Variable domain in full (rest from reference TRBV7-9 and TRBJ2-3): DTGVSQNPRHKITKRGQNVTFRCDPISEHNRLYWYRQTLGQGPEFLTYFQNEAQLEKSRLLSDRFSAERPKGSFSTLEIQRTEQGDSAMYLCASSMRQGVTDTQYFGPGTRLTVL.

The CDR3 sequence: CASRTGEGRTFF. For the CDR3, the DNA is TGTGCCAGCAGGACCGGAGAGGGGAGGACTTTCTTT. The J gene is TRBJ1-1, the V gene TRBV2, with D possibly being TRBD1 (5 bases). The germline V and J ends were trimmed by 6 bases and 12 bases, with 17 bases remaining between them. The CDR3 has 12 residues. Germline CDR1 reads SNHLY; CDR2 reads FYNNEI.

In its sample, this clone was seen a few times. The gene calls are TRBV6-6 and TRBJ2-7; the D gene is possibly TRBD1 (6 bases). This CDR3 spans 14 amino acids. Germline CDR1 is MNHNY and CDR2 is SVGAGI (reference sequence). V was shortened by 0 bases and J by 3 bases, with 9 bases between the two germline ends. CDR3 region: CASSYSAGDYEQYF. CDR3 nucleotide sequence: TGTGCCAGCAGTTACTCAGCAGGGGACTACGAGCAGTACTTC.

The chain joins TRBV6-6 to TRBJ1-5; D is undetermined. Trimming cost V 5 bases and J 11 bases, with 13 bases left between them. This CDR3 is 12 amino acids long. Germline CDR1 reads MNHNY; CDR2 reads SVGAGI (reference sequence). CDR3 amino acids: CASSPRPETQHF. The CDR3 DNA is TGTGCCAGCAGTCCCCGCCCCGAGACCCAGCATTTT.

CDR3 nucleotide sequence: TGCGCCAGCAGGAGACAGGGAATGGACGAGCAGTACTTC. It is translated as CASRRQGMDEQYF. The chain links TRBV10-1 to TRBJ2-7, with 7 bases that match TRBD1. V lost 6 bases to trimming and J lost 5 bases; unmatched junction nucleotides: 7. Germline V gene data show CDR1 as WNHNN and CDR2 as SYGVQD (reference sequence). This CDR3 is 13 amino acids long.

This clone appeared a few times. This chain joins TRBV30 and TRBJ2-3, with D hard to call. V was trimmed by 0 bases and J by 4 bases, leaving 5 bases between them. The CDR3 totals 12 residues. The germline gives CDR1 GTSNPN, CDR2 SVGIG (reference sequence). CDR3 loop: CAWSVASDTQYF. The CDR3 nucleotides are TGTGCCTGGAGTGTCGCCTCAGATACGCAGTATTTT.